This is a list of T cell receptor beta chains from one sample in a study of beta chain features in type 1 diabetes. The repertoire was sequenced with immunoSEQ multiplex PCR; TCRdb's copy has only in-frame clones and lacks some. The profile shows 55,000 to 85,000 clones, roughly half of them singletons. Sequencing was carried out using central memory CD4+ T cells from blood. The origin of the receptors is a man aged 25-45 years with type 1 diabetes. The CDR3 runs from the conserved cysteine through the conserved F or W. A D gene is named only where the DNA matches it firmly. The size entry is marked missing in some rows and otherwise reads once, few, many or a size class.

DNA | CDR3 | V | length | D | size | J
TGTGCCAGCAGCTTAGGTGGGCTCAGGGCCAAAAACATTCAGTACTTC | CASSLGGLRAKNIQYF | TRBV7-2 | 16 | NA | NA | TRBJ2-4
TGTGCCGGGAGACCGGACAGGGGTCCCTACGAGCAGTACTTC | CAGRPDRGPYEQYF | TRBV6-4 | 14 | TRBD1 | NA | TRBJ2-7
TGTGCCAGCAGCATGGGGGCTAGCACAGATACGCAGTATTTT | CASSMGASTDTQYF | TRBV2 | 14 | NA | NA | TRBJ2-3
TGCGCCAGCAGCTCTACAGGGAATAATTCACCCCTCCACTTT | CASSSTGNNSPLHF | TRBV5-1 | 14 | NA | once | TRBJ1-6
TGTGCCAGTAGTCTGGCCGCCACAGATAACTATGGCTACACCTTC | CASSLAATDNYGYTF | TRBV19 | 15 | NA | NA | TRBJ1-2
TGCGCCAGCAGGCGGGACTTGGAATACAATGAGCAGTTCTTC | CASRRDLEYNEQFF | TRBV5-1 | 14 | NA | few | TRBJ2-1
TGTGCCAGAAGGCTATATACGGGCAATGAGCAGTTCTTC | CARRLYTGNEQFF | TRBV5-3 | 13 | NA | NA | TRBJ2-1
TGTGCCAGCAGCAGGGACTCCCGCTTCGGGGAGACCCAGTACTTC | CASSRDSRFGETQYF | TRBV6-1 | 15 | NA | NA | TRBJ2-5
TGTGCCAGCAGCCGCGAGCCTAACACCGGGGAGCTGTTTTTT | CASSREPNTGELFF | TRBV11-2 | 14 | NA | once | TRBJ2-2
TGTGCCAGCAGCGCCACTACTAGCGGGGGCCGGGTAACGGGGAATACGCAGTATTTT | CASSATTSGGRVTGNTQYF | TRBV9 | 19 | TRBD2 | NA | TRBJ2-3
TGTGCCACCAGCAGAGATCGGGGGAATCAGCCCCAGCATTTT | CATSRDRGNQPQHF | TRBV15 | 14 | NA | few | TRBJ1-5
TGTGCCAGCAGCCAAGGACAGGGGGCCTACGAGCAGTACTTC | CASSQGQGAYEQYF | TRBV4-2 | 14 | TRBD1 | few | TRBJ2-7
TGTGCCAGCAGCTACTATAATGAGCAGTTCTTC | CASSYYNEQFF | TRBV11-1 | 11 | NA | few | TRBJ2-1
TGTGCCAGCCGGACTAAGAGAGGAAGGGGATATAGCAATCAGCCCCAGCATTTT | CASRTKRGRGYSNQPQHF | TRBV21-1 | 18 | NA | NA | TRBJ1-5
TGCGCCAGCAGCTTGGATGGTAGCGGGAGTGTGGGGACCCAGTACTTC | CASSLDGSGSVGTQYF | TRBV5-1 | 16 | TRBD2 | NA | TRBJ2-5
TGCGCCAGCAGTCCAGACAAGGCTAATGAAAAACTGTTTTTT | CASSPDKANEKLFF | TRBV5-1 | 14 | NA | few | TRBJ1-4
TGTGCCTACGAGGAAGCTAACTATGGCTACACCTTC | CAYEEANYGYTF | TRBV30 | 12 | NA | NA | TRBJ1-2
TGTGCCAGCAGCTTAGCGCCCGCGGGAGGGCGGGGCACCGGGGAGCTGTTTTTT | CASSLAPAGGRGTGELFF | TRBV7-2 | 18 | TRBD2 | few | TRBJ2-2
TGCAGCTCCGGGGGGGTGGGCTACAATGAGCAGTTCTTC | CSSGGVGYNEQFF | TRBV29-1 | 13 | TRBD2 | few | TRBJ2-1
TGTGCCAGCAGCGTACGGGAGGGCTCTGGGGCCAACGTCCTGACTTTC | CASSVREGSGANVLTF | TRBV9 | 16 | TRBD2 | NA | TRBJ2-6
TGTGCCAGCAGCTTGAGCCCCCGACAGGGCGCCAAAAACATTCAGTACTTC | CASSLSPRQGAKNIQYF | TRBV5-6 | 17 | TRBD1 | NA | TRBJ2-4
TGTGCCAGCACCCTAGGGGGCGAGGGCTACACCTTC | CASTLGGEGYTF | TRBV6-6 | 12 | TRBD1 | NA | TRBJ1-2
TGTGCCAGCTCACCTAGGACAGGGATGAACACTGAAGCTTTCTTT | CASSPRTGMNTEAFF | TRBV18 | 15 | TRBD1 | few | TRBJ1-1
TGTGCCAGCAGTGACACTCGGACCCAGTACTTC | CASSDTRTQYF | TRBV6-5 | 11 | NA | few | TRBJ2-5
TGTGCCAGCAGTGTCGGGAGGGCCAACGAGCAGTACTTC | CASSVGRANEQYF | TRBV2 | 13 | TRBD2 | NA | TRBJ2-7
TGTGCCAGCAGCTTAGATGGTAGCGGCCAAGAGACCCAGTACTTC | CASSLDGSGQETQYF | TRBV7-2 | 15 | NA | few | TRBJ2-5
TGTGCCTGGACGAGCGGGAGTGGCTCCTACAATGAGCAGTTCTTC | CAWTSGSGSYNEQFF | TRBV30 | 15 | TRBD2 | NA | TRBJ2-1
TGTGCCAGCAGTTCTCCAGGGGGTACAGACACTGAAGCTTTCTTT | CASSSPGGTDTEAFF | TRBV6-5 | 15 | TRBD1 | NA | TRBJ1-1
TGTGCCAGTAGTATGGCGGCGGAGACCCAGTACTTC | CASSMAAETQYF | TRBV19 | 12 | NA | few | TRBJ2-5
TGTGCCAGCAGCCCAAAGAGAGGGGGCGCGACCGGCACAGATACGCAGTATTTT | CASSPKRGGATGTDTQYF | TRBV9 | 18 | TRBD1 | few | TRBJ2-3
TGCAGCGTTGCCAGGGCGCTTCAGGAGACCCAGTACTTC | CSVARALQETQYF | TRBV29-1 | 13 | NA | NA | TRBJ2-5
TGTGCCAGCGGAAGGGACAGCTACAATGAGCAGTTCTTC | CASGRDSYNEQFF | TRBV2 | 13 | TRBD1 | NA | TRBJ2-1
TGTGCCAGCAGCAAGGACAGGGACAATGAGCAGTTCTTC | CASSKDRDNEQFF | TRBV11-3 | 13 | TRBD1 | NA | TRBJ2-1
TGTGCCAGCAGCTTGGGGGCCGGGTATACGGCTAATGAAAAACTGTTTTTT | CASSLGAGYTANEKLFF | TRBV11-2 | 17 | NA | NA | TRBJ1-4
TGCGCCAGCAGCCAAGAGGGTACTAACACAGATACGCAGTATTTT | CASSQEGTNTDTQYF | TRBV4-1 | 15 | NA | NA | TRBJ2-3
TGTGCCAGCAAGGGCCTGGCGGGAGGGCCCGGGGAGCTGTTTTTT | CASKGLAGGPGELFF | TRBV6-1 | 15 | TRBD2 | few | TRBJ2-2
TGTGCCAGCAGCCAAGACAGGCCGAACACTGAAGCTTTCTTT | CASSQDRPNTEAFF | TRBV6-5 | 14 | NA | few | TRBJ1-1
TGTGCCATCAGTGAGCCAACTAGATACGGGGAGCTGTTTTTT | CAISEPTRYGELFF | TRBV10-3 | 14 | NA | once | TRBJ2-2
TGTGCCAGCAGCGCTCGACAGACTGAAGCTTTCTTT | CASSARQTEAFF | TRBV9 | 12 | NA | few | TRBJ1-1
TGTGCCAGCACCCCTTTGCGGGGGACATCCTACGAGCAGTACTTC | CASTPLRGTSYEQYF | TRBV6-5 | 15 | NA | few | TRBJ2-7
TGTGCCAGCTCACCTGGGACAGGGCCCGAGCAGTACTTC | CASSPGTGPEQYF | TRBV18 | 13 | TRBD1 | NA | TRBJ2-7
TGTGCCAGCAGGGCCGGGACAGGGGAATTCGGGGAGCTGTTTTTT | CASRAGTGEFGELFF | TRBV28 | 15 | TRBD1 | NA | TRBJ2-2
TGTGCCAGCTCACCAGTCATTTCTGAAGCTTTCTTT | CASSPVISEAFF | TRBV18 | 12 | NA | NA | TRBJ1-1
TGCGCCAGCAGCTCTGGACAGGGGGAGGTCGGGGAGCTGTTTTTT | CASSSGQGEVGELFF | TRBV5-1 | 15 | TRBD1 | NA | TRBJ2-2
TGCGCCAGCAGCTTGTTGGGTACGGGGAACTATGGCTACACCTTC | CASSLLGTGNYGYTF | TRBV5-1 | 15 | NA | few | TRBJ1-2
TGCGCCAGCAGCTTGGCGGGGGGTTCGAACACCGGGGAGCTGTTTTTT | CASSLAGGSNTGELFF | TRBV5-1 | 16 | TRBD2 | once | TRBJ2-2